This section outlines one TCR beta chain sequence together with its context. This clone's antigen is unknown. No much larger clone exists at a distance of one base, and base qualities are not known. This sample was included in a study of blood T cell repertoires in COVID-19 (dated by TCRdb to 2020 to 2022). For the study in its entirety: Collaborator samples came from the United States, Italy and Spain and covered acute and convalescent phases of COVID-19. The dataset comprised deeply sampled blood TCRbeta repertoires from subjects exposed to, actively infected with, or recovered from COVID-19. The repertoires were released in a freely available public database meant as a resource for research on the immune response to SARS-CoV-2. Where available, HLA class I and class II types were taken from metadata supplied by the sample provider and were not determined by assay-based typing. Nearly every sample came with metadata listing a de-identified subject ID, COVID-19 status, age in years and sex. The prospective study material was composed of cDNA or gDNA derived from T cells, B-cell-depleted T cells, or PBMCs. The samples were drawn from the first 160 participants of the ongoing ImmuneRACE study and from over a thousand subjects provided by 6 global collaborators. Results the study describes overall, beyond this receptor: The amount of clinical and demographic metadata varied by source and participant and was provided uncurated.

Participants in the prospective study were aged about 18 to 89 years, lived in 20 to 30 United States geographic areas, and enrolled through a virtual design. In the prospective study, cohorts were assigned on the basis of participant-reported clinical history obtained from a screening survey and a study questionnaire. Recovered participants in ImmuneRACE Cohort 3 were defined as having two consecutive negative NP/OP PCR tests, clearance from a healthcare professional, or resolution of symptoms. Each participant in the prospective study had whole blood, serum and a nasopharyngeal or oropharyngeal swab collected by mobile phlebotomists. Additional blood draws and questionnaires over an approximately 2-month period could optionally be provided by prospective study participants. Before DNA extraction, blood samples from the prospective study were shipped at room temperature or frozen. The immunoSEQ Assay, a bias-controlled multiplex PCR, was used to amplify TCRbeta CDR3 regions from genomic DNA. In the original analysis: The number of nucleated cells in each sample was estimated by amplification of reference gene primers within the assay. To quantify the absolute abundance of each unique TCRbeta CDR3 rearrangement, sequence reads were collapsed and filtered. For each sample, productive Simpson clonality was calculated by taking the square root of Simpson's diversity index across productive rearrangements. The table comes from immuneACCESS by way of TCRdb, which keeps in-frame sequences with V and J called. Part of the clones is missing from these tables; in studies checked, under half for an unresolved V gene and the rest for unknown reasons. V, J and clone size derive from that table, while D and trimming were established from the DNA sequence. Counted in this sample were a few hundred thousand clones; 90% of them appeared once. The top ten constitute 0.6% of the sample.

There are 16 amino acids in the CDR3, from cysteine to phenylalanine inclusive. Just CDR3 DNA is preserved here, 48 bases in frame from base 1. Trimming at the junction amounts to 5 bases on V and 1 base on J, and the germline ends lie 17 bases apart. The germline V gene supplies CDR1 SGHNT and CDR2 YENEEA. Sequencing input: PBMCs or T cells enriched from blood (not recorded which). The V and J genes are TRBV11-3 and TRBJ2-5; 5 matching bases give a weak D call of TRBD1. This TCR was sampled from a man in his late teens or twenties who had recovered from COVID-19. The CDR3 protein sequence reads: CASSHTFDSSQETQYF. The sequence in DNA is TGTGCCAGCAGCCACACCTTTGACAGTTCCCAAGAGACCCAGTACTTC.